The rows below give T cell receptor beta chains drawn from one sample of a study of neurological immune-mediated disorders. TCRdb reanalysed the 5' RACE reads using MiXCR and keeps one entry per CDR3 protein. The top ten clones hold less than 5.5% of a sample with 55,000 to 85,000 distinct CDR3 sequences, 2.5% to 3.5% of them seen once. Sequenced sample: PBMCs. These receptors came from a woman in her forties or fifties with multiple sclerosis. Each CDR3 is given with its conserved first and last residue. A D gene is named only where the DNA matches it firmly. Rows give clone size only sometimes, using once, few, many, or a class for an expanded clone.

D gene	V gene	clone size	J gene	CDR3 protein	CDR3 DNA
.	TRBV10-3	many	TRBJ1-3	CAISERGQLYSGNTIYF	TGTGCCATCAGTGAGAGAGGGCAGCTTTACTCTGGAAACACCATATATTTT
.	TRBV19	many	TRBJ1-5	CASSIGTRSNQPQHF	TGTGCCAGTAGTATTGGGACAAGGAGCAATCAGCCCCAGCATTTT
TRBD1	TRBV7-6	.	TRBJ2-5	CDSSKDRETQYF	TGTGACAGCAGCAAGGACAGGGAGACCCAGTACTTC
.	TRBV6-6	many	TRBJ1-5	CASSYQTGSNQPQHF	TGTGCCAGCAGTTACCAGACAGGCAGCAATCAGCCCCAGCATTTT
TRBD1	TRBV6-2/TRBV6-3	many	TRBJ1-5	CASSYRQGFVQPQHF	TGTGCCAGCAGTTACAGACAGGGTTTCGTTCAGCCACAGCATTTT
.	TRBV7-8	many	TRBJ1-6	CASSLPGSYNSPLHF	TGTGCCAGCAGCTTGCCAGGCTCCTATAATTCACCCCTCCACTTT
.	TRBV12-3/TRBV12-4	many	TRBJ1-2	CASSPGYGYTF	TGTGCCAGCAGTCCCGGATATGGCTACACCTTC
.	TRBV4-3	many	TRBJ1-2	CASSQAPIPGDYGYTF	TGCGCCAGCAGCCAAGCCCCAATCCCGGGGGACTATGGCTACACCTTC
.	TRBV18	.	TRBJ1-5	CASSPGQSNQPQHF	TGTGCCAGCTCACCCGGACAGAGCAATCAGCCCCAGCATTTT
TRBD2	TRBV10-3	many	TRBJ2-3	CAISDPRGLASDTQYF	TGTGCCATCAGTGACCCACGAGGACTAGCATCGGATACGCAGTATTTT
.	TRBV5-1	many	TRBJ1-1	CASSRTQGLNTEAFF	TGCGCCAGCAGCAGGACACAGGGCTTGAACACTGAAGCTTTCTTT
.	TRBV20-1	many	TRBJ1-5	CSASEGNNQPQHF	TGCAGTGCTAGCGAGGGAAACAATCAGCCCCAGCATTTT
.	TRBV18	many	TRBJ2-2	CASSPRGSLTGELFF	TGTGCCAGCTCACCACGTGGCAGTCTCACCGGGGAGCTGTTTTTT
TRBD2	TRBV19	many	TRBJ2-5	CASSILAGNQETQYF	TGTGCCAGTAGTATCCTAGCGGGGAACCAAGAGACCCAGTACTTC
TRBD2	TRBV5-1	many	TRBJ2-1	CASTRTSGRGWEQFF	TGCGCCAGCACCAGGACTAGCGGGAGAGGCTGGGAGCAGTTCTTC
.	TRBV25-1	many	TRBJ1-4	CASRDRYEKLFF	TGTGCCAGCAGGGACAGATATGAAAAACTGTTTTTT
.	TRBV4-2	many	TRBJ1-5	CASSQDQGGGNQPQHF	TGTGCCAGCAGCCAAGACCAGGGTGGAGGCAATCAGCCCCAGCATTTT
TRBD1	TRBV20-1	many	TRBJ2-6	CSARVPLRDRGLSGANVLTF	TGCAGTGCTAGAGTCCCCCTCCGGGACAGGGGACTCTCTGGGGCCAACGTCCTGACTTTC
.	TRBV12-3/TRBV12-4	.	TRBJ1-3	CASSPRLGMSPGKNIYF	TGTGCCAGCAGTCCCCGACTAGGGATGTCCCCCGGAAAAAACATATATTTT
.	TRBV20-1	medium-sized	TRBJ1-1	CSASPPMNTEAFF	TGCAGTGCTTCTCCACCCATGAACACTGAAGCTTTCTTT
.	TRBV5-1	many	TRBJ1-2	CASSLLDSLRGGYTF	TGCGCCAGCAGCCTGCTTGACAGTTTACGTGGTGGCTACACCTTC
.	TRBV7-9	many	TRBJ2-7	CASSLAAGDEQYF	TGTGCCAGCAGCTTAGCGGCAGGGGATGAGCAGTACTTC
.	TRBV11-2	many	TRBJ2-2	CASSLSGYTGELFF	TGTGCCAGCAGCTTATCGGGGTACACCGGGGAGCTGTTTTTT
.	TRBV20-1	many	TRBJ2-3	CSASLTDTQYF	TGCAGTGCTAGCCTCACAGATACGCAGTATTTT
.	TRBV3-1	many	TRBJ2-4	CASSQGGRRKNIQYF	TGTGCCAGCAGCCAAGGAGGGAGACGGAAAAACATTCAGTACTTC
TRBD1	TRBV4-3	many	TRBJ2-4	CASSQRGRDIQYF	TGCGCCAGCAGCCAAAGGGGGCGAGACATTCAGTACTTC
TRBD2	TRBV5-1	many	TRBJ2-1	CASSTGLAGGLGEQFF	TGCGCCAGCAGCACAGGACTAGCGGGGGGTCTAGGTGAGCAGTTCTTC
TRBD2	TRBV20-1	many	TRBJ2-3	CSASGLAAANTQYF	TGCAGTGCATCGGGACTAGCAGCCGCGAATACGCAGTATTTT
TRBD1	TRBV20-1	many	TRBJ2-3	CSAATGGLDTQYF	TGCAGTGCTGCGACAGGGGGACTAGATACGCAGTATTTT
.	TRBV5-1	many	TRBJ2-6	CASSGTASGANVLTF	TGCGCCAGCAGCGGAACAGCCTCTGGGGCCAACGTCCTGACTTTC
TRBD2	TRBV5-6	many	TRBJ2-7	CASSEGTSGYEQYF	TGTGCCAGCAGCGAAGGGACTAGTGGTTACGAGCAGTACTTC
TRBD2	TRBV6-5	many	TRBJ2-5	CASSYQLAGAQETQYF	TGTGCCAGCAGTTACCAACTAGCGGGGGCCCAAGAGACCCAGTACTTC
TRBD2	TRBV12-3/TRBV12-4	many	TRBJ2-3	CASRVAGGTDTQYF	TGTGCCAGCAGGGTAGCGGGAGGCACAGATACGCAGTATTTT
.	TRBV4-3	many	TRBJ2-3	CASSQDPRARPWADTQYF	TGCGCCAGCAGCCAAGACCCCCGGGCCCGTCCGTGGGCAGATACGCAGTATTTT
.	TRBV5-1	many	TRBJ1-2	CASSLGANYDYTF	TGCGCCAGCAGCTTGGGGGCTAACTATGACTACACCTTC
.	TRBV5-1	many	TRBJ2-2	CASSHPPYMGTNTGELFF	TGCGCCAGCAGCCACCCACCTTACATGGGAACGAACACCGGGGAGCTGTTTTTT
.	TRBV29-1	many	TRBJ2-5	CSVATRSGGTQYF	TGCAGCGTCGCCACCCGATCTGGGGGGACCCAGTACTTC
.	TRBV7-8	many	TRBJ2-2	CASSLASEWELFF	TGTGCCAGCAGCTTAGCGTCGGAATGGGAGCTGTTTTTT
TRBD2	TRBV5-6	many	TRBJ2-5	CASSAGTSGGVWEETQYF	TGTGCCAGCAGCGCGGGGACTAGCGGAGGAGTTTGGGAAGAGACCCAGTACTTC
.	TRBV20-1	many	TRBJ1-4	CSARDGARGLEKLFF	TGCAGTGCTAGAGATGGCGCTCGCGGCTTGGAAAAACTGTTTTTT
.	TRBV7-8	many	TRBJ2-4	CASSPGHSKNIQYF	TGTGCCAGCAGTCCAGGACACTCGAAAAACATTCAGTACTTC
TRBD1	TRBV6-1	many	TRBJ2-4	CASSEIGGAAKNIQYF	TGTGCCAGCAGTGAAATAGGGGGCGCCGCCAAAAACATTCAGTACTTC
.	TRBV12-3/TRBV12-4	many	TRBJ1-2	CASTSGGPNGYTF	TGTGCCAGTACCTCGGGGGGACCCAATGGCTACACCTTC
.	TRBV19	many	TRBJ2-7	CASSIGGFSYEQYF	TGTGCCAGTAGTATAGGTGGCTTCTCCTACGAGCAGTACTTC
.	TRBV28	many	TRBJ2-3	CASSLGGRIDTQYF	TGTGCCAGCAGTTTAGGGGGCCGGATAGATACGCAGTATTTT
.	TRBV20-1	many	TRBJ2-1	CSAQSPGYYNEQFF	TGCAGTGCCCAGTCTCCGGGCTACTACAATGAGCAGTTCTTC
.	TRBV11-3	.	TRBJ2-1	CASSLDTYSGDREQFF	TGTGCCAGCAGCTTAGACACCTATTCGGGGGACCGTGAGCAGTTCTTC
.	TRBV9	many	TRBJ2-7	CASSVLAGTGYEQYF	TGTGCCAGCAGCGTTTTGGCGGGAACGGGCTACGAGCAGTACTTC
.	TRBV7-2	many	TRBJ1-5	CASSLREGGQPQHF	TGTGCCAGCAGCTTAAGGGAAGGCGGTCAGCCCCAGCATTTT
.	TRBV12-3/TRBV12-4	many	TRBJ1-2	CASSLLAGVTSNYGYTF	TGTGCCAGCAGTTTATTAGCAGGGGTTACGAGCAACTATGGCTACACCTTC
TRBD2	TRBV5-6	many	TRBJ2-5	CASSGSGGGGETQYF	TGTGCCAGCAGCGGTTCTGGCGGGGGGGGAGAGACCCAGTACTTC
.	TRBV7-6	many	TRBJ2-3	CASSSLGPSTDTQYF	TGTGCCAGCAGCTCCCTGGGGCCCAGCACAGATACGCAGTATTTT
.	TRBV5-1	many	TRBJ2-2	CASSRGHPNTGELFF	TGCGCCAGCAGCAGGGGACACCCAAACACCGGGGAGCTGTTTTTT
TRBD1	TRBV5-1	many	TRBJ2-2	CASSLATGTGYTGELFF	TGCGCCAGCAGCTTGGCCACCGGGACAGGGTACACCGGGGAGCTGTTTTTT
.	TRBV27	many	TRBJ1-5	CASSSRGGREPQHF	TGTGCCAGCAGTTCCCGCGGGGGCAGGGAGCCCCAGCATTTT
.	TRBV28	many	TRBJ2-4	CASSLPGEQRNIQYF	TGTGCCAGCAGTTTACCGGGCGAACAGCGGAACATTCAGTACTTC
.	TRBV6-1	few	TRBJ1-3	CASRSDRIGGNTIYF	TGTGCCAGCAGGAGTGACAGAATTGGAGGAAACACCATATATTTT
TRBD1	TRBV6-2/TRBV6-3	many	TRBJ1-1	CASSPQGVVMNTEAFF	TGTGCCAGCAGCCCACAGGGGGTCGTGATGAACACTGAAGCTTTCTTT
TRBD2	TRBV5-1	.	TRBJ2-2	CASSKRTSGSGTGELFF	TGCGCCAGCAGCAAAAGGACTAGCGGGAGTGGCACCGGGGAGCTGTTTTTT
TRBD1	TRBV29-1	many	TRBJ1-4	CSVQGQGSEKLFF	TGCAGCGTTCAGGGACAGGGGAGCGAAAAACTGTTTTTT